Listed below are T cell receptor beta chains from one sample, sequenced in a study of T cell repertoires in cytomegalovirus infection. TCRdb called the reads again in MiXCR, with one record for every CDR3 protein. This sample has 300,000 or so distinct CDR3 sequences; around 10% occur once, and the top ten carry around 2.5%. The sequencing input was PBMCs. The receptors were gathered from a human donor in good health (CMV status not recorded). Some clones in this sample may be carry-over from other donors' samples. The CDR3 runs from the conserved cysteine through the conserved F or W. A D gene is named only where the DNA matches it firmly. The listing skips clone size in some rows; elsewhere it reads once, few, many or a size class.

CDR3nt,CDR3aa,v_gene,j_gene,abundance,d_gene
TGCAGTGCTAGACCTCAGGGAAACTATAATTCACCCCTCCACTTT,CSARPQGNYNSPLHF,TRBV20-1,TRBJ1-6,.,.
TGTGCCAGCAGTTATGCGGGAAGCGGGGGGGCCCGCACAGATACGCAGTATTTT,CASSYAGSGGARTDTQYF,TRBV6-1,TRBJ2-3,many,TRBD2
TGCAGTGCTAGGGAGGGGCGAGAAATCACAGATACGCAGTATTTT,CSAREGREITDTQYF,TRBV20-1,TRBJ2-3,few,.
TGTGCCAGCAGCCCCGTTCTCGGTAATACGCAGTATTTT,CASSPVLGNTQYF,TRBV28,TRBJ2-3,many,.
TGTGCCACCAGCAGTCGACTGATCATGAACACTGAAGCTTTCTTT,CATSSRLIMNTEAFF,TRBV15,TRBJ1-1,many,.
TGTGCCAGCTCACGAAAGACAGGGACAGAGAGATACAATGAGCAGTTCTTC,CASSRKTGTERYNEQFF,TRBV18,TRBJ2-1,many,TRBD1
TGCAGTGCGCGACAGGGCTTGAGGCAGTTCTTC,CSARQGLRQFF,TRBV20-1,TRBJ2-1,many,TRBD1
TGTGCCATCAGTGAGACAGGGAATTCACCCCTCCACTTT,CAISETGNSPLHF,TRBV10-3,TRBJ1-6,many,.
TGTGCCAGCAGCGCTCCCTGGGGGGACAGGGACACCCACGAGCAGTACTTC,CASSAPWGDRDTHEQYF,TRBV7-9,TRBJ2-7,many,TRBD1
TGTGCCCTCCGGACGGGGGGGCCGAGAGATACGCAGTATTTT,CALRTGGPRDTQYF,TRBV6-2/TRBV6-3,TRBJ2-3,many,TRBD2
TGTGCCAGCAGCTTAGCGTACCCAGGGGGCCCTAGAGGAAGTATCGCAGATACGCAGTATTTT,CASSLAYPGGPRGSIADTQYF,TRBV7-2,TRBJ2-3,many,TRBD1
TGCAGCGTTGCCAGGGGCCGGGGGGGCACTGAAGCTTTCTTT,CSVARGRGGTEAFF,TRBV29-1,TRBJ1-1,many,.
TGTGCCAGCAGCCAACAAGGGGGCACTGAAGCTTTCTTT,CASSQQGGTEAFF,TRBV7-2,TRBJ1-1,many,.
TGTGCCAGCAGTTTTGGTGGGCCGAAAGAGACCCAGTACTTC,CASSFGGPKETQYF,TRBV28,TRBJ2-5,many,.
TGTGCCAGCAGCCCCCTGGCCAGGAGGCCAACCTATAATTCACCCCTCCACTTT,CASSPLARRPTYNSPLHF,TRBV7-2,TRBJ1-6,many,.
TGTGCCAGCAGCTCCGGACAGGACGAGCAGTTCTTC,CASSSGQDEQFF,TRBV13,TRBJ2-1,many,TRBD1
TGTGCCAGCACCGATAGCGGGTCCTACACCGGGGAGCTGTTTTTT,CASTDSGSYTGELFF,TRBV28,TRBJ2-2,many,TRBD2
TGTGCCATCAGTGAGTTGCGGGGGACAGGCTTCGCCCCTAATGAGCAGTTCTTC,CAISELRGTGFAPNEQFF,TRBV10-3,TRBJ2-1,many,.
TGTGCCAGCAGCTTAGGGTCCGGGAGCACCCGCTATGGCTACACCTTC,CASSLGSGSTRYGYTF,TRBV7-2,TRBJ1-2,many,.
TGTGCCAGCAGTTACTCAGGGGGTGCTACTGGGGCCAACGTCCTGACTTTC,CASSYSGGATGANVLTF,TRBV6-6,TRBJ2-6,few,.
TGCAGTGCCCTGGGGAGGGTTCGGTGGGCTTTCTTT,CSALGRVRWAFF,TRBV20-1,TRBJ1-1,.,.
TGTGCCAGCAGCTTAGCAGGGTACGCGAATCAGCCCCAGCATTTT,CASSLAGYANQPQHF,TRBV7-2,TRBJ1-5,.,.
TGCAGCGCTTTCGGACAGGGGGCTGATGGCTACACCTTC,CSAFGQGADGYTF,TRBV29-1,TRBJ1-2,few,TRBD1
TGTGCCAGCAGCTTTGTGGGACCTATGAGCTCCTACAATGAGCAGTTCTTC,CASSFVGPMSSYNEQFF,TRBV11-2,TRBJ2-1,many,.
TGTGCCAGCAGCTTTACCCTGACGGGGGGTCCGCTGAACACTGAAGCTTTCTTT,CASSFTLTGGPLNTEAFF,TRBV7-9,TRBJ1-1,many,.
TGCAGTGCTAGCTGGGGGGACCAAGAGACCCAGTACTTC,CSASWGDQETQYF,TRBV20-1,TRBJ2-5,.,.
TGTGCCAGCAGTTCGGCAGGGTACTCCTACGAGCAGTACTTC,CASSSAGYSYEQYF,TRBV2,TRBJ2-7,.,.
TGTGCCAGCAAGGCCCTGGCGGGGGCCACCTACAATGAGCAGTTCTTC,CASKALAGATYNEQFF,TRBV5-6,TRBJ2-1,many,.
TGCGCCAGCAGCCAAGGGACCCATGGAGAGCCCCAGCATTTT,CASSQGTHGEPQHF,TRBV4-1,TRBJ1-5,many,.
TGTGCCAGCAGTTTATGGGAAGAGCAGTTCTTC,CASSLWEEQFF,TRBV28,TRBJ2-1,many,.
TGCGCCAGCAGTCAAGGGATTCGGACAGGGGGTTCAGATACGCAGTATTTT,CASSQGIRTGGSDTQYF,TRBV23-1,TRBJ2-3,few,TRBD1
TGTGCCAGTACCTCACAGGGGGCCGGGCGGACTGAAGCTTTCTTT,CASTSQGAGRTEAFF,TRBV27,TRBJ1-1,.,TRBD1
TGTGCCATCAGCCGAACCGACCTGAGTGAACAGGGTCGCCCCAGTCAGCCCCAGCATTTT,CAISRTDLSEQGRPSQPQHF,TRBV10-3,TRBJ1-5,.,.
TGTGCCAGCAGCTTAGCGAGGACAATGAGCACCGGGGAGCTGTTTTTT,CASSLARTMSTGELFF,TRBV7-8,TRBJ2-2,many,.
TGTGCCAGCATATCGGACTACCAAGAGACCCAGTACTTC,CASISDYQETQYF,TRBV25-1,TRBJ2-5,many,.
TGCAGTGCTAGCAGCACAGGGGCTGGCAACTATGGCTACACCTTC,CSASSTGAGNYGYTF,TRBV20-1,TRBJ1-2,few,TRBD1